The clone carrying this T cell receptor (beta chain) was observed many times. Its antigen is unidentified. Unique molecular identifiers featured in how the TCRbeta library was prepared. TCRdb used MiXCR to reprocess the PCR reads, holding one entry per CDR3 protein. Of almost 500,000 distinct CDR3 sequences in the sample, 10% to 13% were seen once. The data stem from a study of T-cell reconstitution after alpha-beta-depleted transplantation in children. CDR1 is MNHNS and CDR2 is SASEGT in the germline V gene. V lost 4 bases and J 0 bases, leaving 10 bases between the germline ends. The CDR3 totals 15 residues. Study-wide points: Once a year had passed after transplant, T-cell counts and diversity came mostly from newly produced T cells.

The chain uses TRBV6-1 and TRBJ2-1; D is ambiguous. The TCR was taken from a child aged 2 to 9 with inherited bone marrow failure, due to receive a stem cell transplant. This specimen was PBMCs, taken before TCRalphabeta/CD19-depleted stem cell transplant. CDR3 residues: CASSAQMSSYNEQFF. CDR3 DNA sequence: TGTGCCAGCAGTGCTCAGATGAGCTCCTACAATGAGCAGTTCTTC.